This entry concerns a single TCR beta chain. What it binds is unknown. As originally analysed: ImmunoSEQ supplied junction-only sequences lacking quality scores, so filtering was different. Sequencing was performed with immunoSEQ multiplex PCR; in TCRdb, only in-frame clones are kept and a portion is missing. For V, J and clone size, that table is used; D and trimming come from the DNA. Of 500,000 or so clones in the sample, approximately 94% were seen once. The authors divided CD4+ cells into CD45RA+ naive and CD45RA-negative memory subsets. CDR1 and CDR2 from the germline V gene are SGHTA and FQGNSA. The CDR3 spans 10 residues. V lost 10 bases to trimming and J lost 4 bases, with 7 bases between them. The data originate from a study of shared clonotypes between healthy human individuals. About the research overall: A couple of women and a few men aged 18 to 49 made up the donors.

Whole-study results and caveats: With four donors compared, roughly 4.9% of naive CD4 clonotypes were shared.

This TCR was recovered from a woman aged 25 to 39 in good health. The chain uses TRBV7-2 and TRBJ1-2; D unresolved. Specimen: naive CD4+ T cells sorted from blood. Specified subset: CD45RA+ positively selected. DNA for the CDR3: TGTGCCACCACCACCTATGGCTACACCTTC. Residues: CATTTYGYTF.